What follows are 16 T cell receptor beta chains derived from one specimen sequenced in a study of blood T cell repertoires in COVID-19. TCRdb keeps only in-frame clones here, not all; method: immunoSEQ multiplex PCR. Of around 400,000 clones detected, roughly 86% appear once; the ten largest clones hold roughly 2%. The sequenced sample consisted of peripheral blood. The receptors shown here come from a woman aged 55-69 years with COVID-19, enrolled during active disease.

J is TRBJ2-3 and V is TRBV5-1, with TRBD2 matching over 11 bases. The CDR3 covers 15 residues. Trimming removed 3 bases from V and 5 bases from J; junction bases left unmatched: 5. Germline V gene data show CDR1 as SGHRS and CDR2 as YFSETQ. CDR3 nucleotides: TGCGCCAGCAGCTCGGGTAGCGGGGGGGAAGATACGCAGTATTTT. This translates into CASSSGSGGEDTQYF.

The count of this clone is one. The rearrangement uses TRBV7-7 and TRBJ2-1, with 8 positions matching TRBD2. CDR1 is SSHAT, CDR2 FNYEAQ, per germline (reference sequence). V lost 5 bases and J lost 4; bases outside the gene matches: 4. The CDR3 length is 14 residues. The CDR3 reads CASSPAGAYNEQFF. The DNA for the CDR3 is TGTGCCAGCAGCCCAGCGGGGGCGTACAATGAGCAGTTCTTC.

This chain connects TRBV5-1 to TRBJ1-1, with TRBD1 as a possible D gene (6 bases). Germline CDR1 reads SGHRS; CDR2 reads YFSETQ. The V end was cut by 4 bases, the J end by 4 bases, with 14 bases between. This CDR3 comprises 14 residues. The CDR3 is CASSPGQGSTEAFF. CDR3 coding DNA: TGCGCCAGCAGCCCGGGCCAGGGGAGCACTGAAGCTTTCTTT.

A single count supports this clone. The chain uses TRBV19 and TRBJ1-4; unclear D gene. CDR3 length equals 14 residues. V lost 6 bases, J lost 2 bases, and 10 bases lay in between. Per the germline V gene, CDR1 is LNHDA and CDR2 is SQIVND (reference sequence). CDR3 nucleotide sequence: TGTGCCAGTAGGAGGTTGAATACTAATGAAAAACTGTTTTTT. Its translation: CASRRLNTNEKLFF.

The V call is TRBV19, the J call TRBJ2-7, with D possibly matching TRBD2 (5 bases). Trimming cost V 9 bases and J 3 bases, with 15 bases left between them. Germline V gene sequence: CDR1 LNHDA, CDR2 SQIVND (reference sequence). The CDR3 runs 13 residues. CDR3 sequence reads: CASAGVGRYEQYF. The CDR3, as DNA: TGTGCCAGCGCCGGGGTAGGCCGCTACGAGCAGTACTTC.

V gene TRBV7-6 combines with J gene TRBJ2-5; 10 nucleotides match TRBD2. The CDR3 runs to 18 residues. CDR1 is SGHVS and CDR2 is FNYEAQ in the germline V gene. The V gene end was trimmed by 5 bases and the J gene end by 5 bases; junction bases not matched to a gene: 17. The CDR3 protein is CASSPKTLAGVTRETQYF. CDR3 nucleotide sequence: TGTGCCAGCAGCCCCAAAACCCTAGCGGGGGTAACGAGGGAGACCCAGTACTTC.

This chain connects TRBV28 to TRBJ2-5; 9 positions match TRBD2. The V and J ends lost 7 bases and 5 bases, in that order; junction bases with no gene match: 17. The CDR3 has 17 residues. Germline V gene sequence: CDR1 MDHEN, CDR2 SYDVKM. The CDR3 spells CASTPLAGLRSGETQYF. The CDR3 DNA is TGTGCCAGCACCCCGCTAGCGGGGCTCCGAAGTGGGGAGACCCAGTACTTC.

This clone appeared a single time. This rearrangement joins TRBV5-6 to TRBJ2-7; 11 positions agree with TRBD2. CDR1 and CDR2 (germline): SGHDT, YYEEEE. Losses at the gene ends were 5 bases for V and 2 bases for J; bases not matched to a gene: 6. This CDR3 has 15 residues. The DNA of the CDR3 is TGTGCCAGCAGTTCGGGACTAGCGGAAACCTACGAGCAGTACTTC. Residues: CASSSGLAETYEQYF.

The V and J genes are TRBV7-2 and TRBJ1-2; D gene ambiguous. Germline CDR1 and CDR2: SGHTA and FQGNSA. The CDR3 contains 14 residues. V lost 4 bases to trimming and J lost 1 base, with 10 bases between them. In DNA form, the CDR3 reads TGTGCCAGCAGCTCTGTTTGGAGTAACTATGGCTACACCTTC. As protein: CASSSVWSNYGYTF.

The chain joins TRBV18 to TRBJ2-7, with TRBD1 matching 9 bases. The trim removed 5 bases at V and 5 bases at J, leaving 10 bases unmatched. The CDR3 is 15 residues long. Germline-derived CDR1 and CDR2 are KGHSH and LQKENI. CDR3 nucleotides: TGTGCCAGCTCAGGTCCGGGACAGGGTCTAGACGAGCAGTACTTC. Translating gives CASSGPGQGLDEQYF.

The chain is built from TRBV6-2 or TRBV6-3 and TRBJ2-6; D unclear. V lost 1 base, J lost 2 bases, and 6 bases lay in between. CDR3 length: 15 amino acids. Germline V gene sequence: CDR1 MNHEY, CDR2 SVGEGT. Here the CDR3 DNA reads TGTGCCAGCAGTTACTGGGCGACTGGGGCCAACGTCCTGACTTTC. Protein sequence: CASSYWATGANVLTF.

This chain uses TRBV28 with TRBJ2-1; 11 bases match TRBD2. From germline, CDR1 is MDHEN and CDR2 SYDVKM. V was clipped by 5 bases and J by 15 bases; unmatched bases: 9. CDR3 length: 13 residues. In DNA, the CDR3 is TGTGCCAGCAGTCATACTCCAACTAGCGGGGGGTTCTTC. Translated, it gives CASSHTPTSGGFF.

This clone was observed a few times. This rearrangement joins TRBV7-8 to TRBJ1-2; possible D gene TRBD1, 5 bases. This CDR3 comprises 11 residues. The germline gives CDR1 SGHVS, CDR2 FQNEAQ. V was clipped by 6 bases and J by 5 bases, with 7 bases between them. As DNA, the CDR3 is TGTGCCAGCAGTCCAGGGTATGGCTACACCTTC. As protein: CASSPGYGYTF.

The V and J genes are TRBV11-1 and TRBJ1-2; D gene unclear. Germline CDR1 is SGHAT and CDR2 is FQDESV (reference sequence). The CDR3 sequence is 13 residues long. Trimming left V 3 bases short and J 4 bases short, with 9 bases between. CDR3 nucleotide sequence: TGTGCCAGCAGCTTGGAGCCGGGCTATGGCTACACCTTC. This gives the protein CASSLEPGYGYTF.

Concerning this clone: Other DNA sequences from this sample encode an identical CDR3 as well. This chain uses TRBV18 with TRBJ1-1; the D is unclear. Trimming shortened V by 3 bases and J by 0 bases, and 5 bases separated the two germline ends. The CDR3 has 13 amino acids. Germline values: CDR1 KGHSH, CDR2 LQKENI. CDR3 coding DNA: TGTGCCAGCTCACCTACATTGAACACTGAAGCTTTCTTT. It is translated as CASSPTLNTEAFF.

The rearrangement joins TRBV27 to TRBJ2-7, with 9 bases identical to TRBD1. J gave up 3 bases and V 5 bases, and 14 bases lay outside the gene matches. The CDR3 contains 17 residues. The germline V gene has CDR1 MNHEY and CDR2 SMNVEV (reference sequence). CDR3 amino acids: CASSPTPRTGVNYEQYF. The CDR3, as DNA: TGTGCCAGCAGTCCCACCCCTAGGACAGGGGTCAACTACGAGCAGTACTTC.